The rows below give T cell receptor beta chains drawn from one sample of a study of T cells after yellow fever vaccination. TCRdb re-called the 5' RACE reads through MiXCR, storing one row per CDR3 protein. The profile covers under 550,000 distinct CDR3 sequences, with 20% to 25% appearing a single time and about a sixth taken by the ten largest. Sequencing was performed on PBMCs, taken 21 days after the first yellow fever vaccination. Receptor source: a man younger than 35 who received the YFV17D yellow fever vaccine. Each CDR3 is given with its conserved first and last residue. The D gene is left open where the match is weak. Clone sizes are given selectively: once, few, many, or a class where the clone is expanded.

d_call j_call clone_size v_call cdr3_nt cdr3_aa
TRBD2 TRBJ2-1 few TRBV9 TGTGCCAGCAGCCCGTACTCTAGCGGGGGTCGGAATGAGCAGTTCTTC CASSPYSSGGRNEQFF
. TRBJ1-6 . TRBV3-1 TGTGCCAGCAGCCAAGCGCCTCTCACAGGGTCACCCCTCCACTTT CASSQAPLTGSPLHF
. TRBJ2-5 . TRBV6-2/TRBV6-3 TGTGCCAGCAGTTACCGAGTCCCCCAAGAGACCCAGTACTTC CASSYRVPQETQYF
. TRBJ2-2 . TRBV7-3 TGTGCCAGCAGCAATCACGGGCCGAGGGACGGGGAGCTGTTTTTT CASSNHGPRDGELFF
. TRBJ2-1 few TRBV7-9 TGTGCCAGCAGCTTAGGCGCAGGGCCCTCGAGTCTGTTCTTC CASSLGAGPSSLFF
. TRBJ2-6 few TRBV5-4 TGTGCCAGCAGCTCCCTAGGGGCTGGGGCCAACGTCCTGACTTTC CASSSLGAGANVLTF
. TRBJ2-2 few TRBV4-3 TGCGCCAGCAGCCAAGGCTGGCTTAGCACCGGGGAGCTGTTTTTT CASSQGWLSTGELFF
. TRBJ2-5 . TRBV29-1 TGCAGCGTTGCGGTACAGGGGAGGTTAGAGACCCAGTACTTC CSVAVQGRLETQYF
. TRBJ2-3 . TRBV5-1 TGCGCCAGCAGCTGGGCGGGGAACACAGATACGCAGTATTTT CASSWAGNTDTQYF
. TRBJ2-1 . TRBV4-2 TGTGCCAGCAGCCAAGAAGCCCATGAGCAGTTCTTC CASSQEAHEQFF
TRBD1 TRBJ1-5 many TRBV4-2 TGCGCCAGCAGCCAAGACAGGGGCAATCAGCCCCAGCATTTT CASSQDRGNQPQHF
TRBD2 TRBJ2-1 . TRBV29-1 TGCAGCGGTACTAGCGGGGGCCTACTGAGCTCCTACAATGAGCAGTTCTTC CSGTSGGLLSSYNEQFF
. TRBJ2-3 . TRBV7-2 TGTGCCAGCAGCTTAGCAAGTGGGGATAATACGCAGTATTTT CASSLASGDNTQYF
TRBD2 TRBJ2-1 . TRBV6-5 TGTGCCAGCAGCGAGGGACTAGCGGGGCAGTTCTTC CASSEGLAGQFF
. TRBJ2-2 . TRBV2 TGTGCCAGCACAGGGTCCACACCGGGCACCGGGGAGCTGTTTTTT CASTGSTPGTGELFF
. TRBJ2-7 . TRBV12-3/TRBV12-4 TGTGCCAGCAGTTTGGGGGTCTTGATCCACGAGCAGTACTTC CASSLGVLIHEQYF
TRBD2 TRBJ2-3 few TRBV7-3 TGTGCCAGCAGCTTACTTAGGTTAGCGGGCCAAGATACGCAGTATTTT CASSLLRLAGQDTQYF
. TRBJ2-3 once TRBV10-3 TGTGCCACACGGACAGGCGGGGCGGTGGCAGATACGCAGTATTTT CATRTGGAVADTQYF
TRBD1 TRBJ1-1 . TRBV12-5 TGTGCTAGTGGTCCGGGACAGGGGATAGACACTGAAGCTTTCTTT CASGPGQGIDTEAFF
TRBD1 TRBJ1-5 few TRBV12-3/TRBV12-4 TGTGCCAGCAGTATGGGACAGAGAGATCAGCCCCAGCATTTT CASSMGQRDQPQHF
. TRBJ2-1 . TRBV27 TGTGCCAGCAGTTCATCCGGTGGCGGGGGCCTTTACAATGAGCAGTTCTTC CASSSSGGGGLYNEQFF
TRBD2 TRBJ2-3 once TRBV5-1 TGCGCCAGCAGCCTAGGGAGCGGGGCTGGAACAGATACGCAGTATTTT CASSLGSGAGTDTQYF
TRBD1 TRBJ1-2 . TRBV20-1 TGCAGTGCTAGAGTGGGGACAGTGAATGGCTACACCTTC CSARVGTVNGYTF
. TRBJ2-2 few TRBV20-1 TGCAGTGCTAGAGATCGAATGAGGGGGGGAGTCGACACCGGGGAGCTGTTTTTT CSARDRMRGGVDTGELFF
. TRBJ1-3 . TRBV2 TGTGCCAGCAGTGATCACAGCTCTGGAAACACCATATATTTT CASSDHSSGNTIYF
. TRBJ2-5 . TRBV7-9 TGTGCCAGCAGCCTGCCACGGGGAGATTTTCAAGAGACCCAGTACTTC CASSLPRGDFQETQYF
TRBD2 TRBJ2-1 few TRBV7-2 TGTGCCAGCACGGGGCGGGGGGTGAATGAGCAGTTCTTC CASTGRGVNEQFF
. TRBJ2-7 . TRBV20-1 TGCAGTGCTAGAGATCAGATCCAAACCTACGAGCAGTACTTC CSARDQIQTYEQYF
. TRBJ1-6 few TRBV7-9 TGTGCCAGCAGCGAGGACGGCTCCTATAATTCACCCCTCCACTTT CASSEDGSYNSPLHF
. TRBJ1-1 few TRBV6-1 TGTGCCAGCAAAAGGGGCGGGGAGAACACTGAAGCTTTCTTT CASKRGGENTEAFF
. TRBJ2-5 many TRBV27 TGTGCCAGCAGTCTAGCTCGGGGGAGCCAAGAGACCCAGTACTTC CASSLARGSQETQYF
TRBD1 TRBJ1-1 few TRBV5-1 TGCGCCAGCCTCCACGAGGGGGCAACTGAAGCTTTCTTT CASLHEGATEAFF
. TRBJ1-5 . TRBV6-1 TGTGCCAGCAGGGCGGACAGAGCAGAGCCCCAGCATTTT CASRADRAEPQHF
. TRBJ1-5 . TRBV12-3/TRBV12-4 TGTGCCAGCTGTTGGCAAGTCAATCAGCCCCAGCATTTT CASCWQVNQPQHF
. TRBJ2-5 few TRBV6-2/TRBV6-3 TGTGCCATAAAACAGGGACGGCAAGAGACCCAGTACTTC CAIKQGRQETQYF
. TRBJ2-1 . TRBV12-3/TRBV12-4 TGTGCCAGCAGCTTTGGAGGGTTGGGGTTCTTC CASSFGGLGFF
. TRBJ2-3 . TRBV5-5 TGTGCCAGCGGCCGGGACTTCTTCACAGATACGCAGTATTTT CASGRDFFTDTQYF
TRBD2 TRBJ2-1 many TRBV12-3/TRBV12-4 TGTGCCAGCAGTTTCGGACTAGCGGGGTCCTTAGAGCAGTTCTTC CASSFGLAGSLEQFF
. TRBJ2-7 . TRBV7-3 TGTGCCAGCAGCTTAACGGCAGACTACGAGCAGTACTTC CASSLTADYEQYF
TRBD1 TRBJ2-5 few TRBV18 TGTGCCAGCCTTCGAGACAGGGACCAAGAGACCCAGTACTTC CASLRDRDQETQYF
. TRBJ2-6 few TRBV5-5 TGTGCCAGCAGCGGTAGCCTCCCTGGGGCCAACGTCCTGACTTTC CASSGSLPGANVLTF
. TRBJ2-3 few TRBV28 TGTGCCAGCCTGGAGAGGCAGACAGATACGCAGTATTTT CASLERQTDTQYF
. TRBJ2-5 . TRBV20-1 TGCAGTGCTAGTCCTACGACCACCCGGGGACAAGAGACCCAGTACTTC CSASPTTTRGQETQYF
. TRBJ1-6 . TRBV20-1 TGCAGTGCTAGAGATCCCAGGGGTTCCTCACCCCTCCACTTT CSARDPRGSSPLHF
. TRBJ2-5 many TRBV29-1 TGCAGCGTTTCGTCTAGCCGGAGCGGGGAGACCCAGTACTTC CSVSSSRSGETQYF
. TRBJ2-7 many TRBV20-1 TGCAGTGCTAGAGATTTTAGACTTTCCTACGAGCAGTACTTC CSARDFRLSYEQYF
TRBD2 TRBJ2-5 . TRBV10-3 TGTGCCATCAGTCCCGGACTAGCAGGGCAGACCCAGTACTTC CAISPGLAGQTQYF
TRBD2 TRBJ2-1 . TRBV9 TGTGCCAGCTCAGACCCACTAGCGGGGGGGAGGGATGAGCAGTTCTTC CASSDPLAGGRDEQFF
TRBD1 TRBJ1-2 few TRBV12-3/TRBV12-4 TGTGCCAGCACCGAGACAGGGTTTGGCTACACCTTC CASTETGFGYTF